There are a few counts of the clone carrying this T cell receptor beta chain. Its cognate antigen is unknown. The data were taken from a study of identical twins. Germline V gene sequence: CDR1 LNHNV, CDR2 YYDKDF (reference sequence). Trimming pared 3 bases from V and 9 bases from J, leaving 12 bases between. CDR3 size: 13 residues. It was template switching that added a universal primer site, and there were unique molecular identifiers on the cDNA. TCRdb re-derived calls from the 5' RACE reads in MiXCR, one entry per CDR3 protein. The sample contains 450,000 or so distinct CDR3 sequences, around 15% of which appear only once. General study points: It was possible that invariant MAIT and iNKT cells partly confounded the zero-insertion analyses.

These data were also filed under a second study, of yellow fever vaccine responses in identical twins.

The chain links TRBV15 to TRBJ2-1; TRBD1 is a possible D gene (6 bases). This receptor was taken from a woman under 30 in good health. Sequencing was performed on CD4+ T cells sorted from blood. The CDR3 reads CATSSLIGGEQFF. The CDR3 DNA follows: TGTGCCACCAGCAGCCTGATAGGGGGTGAGCAGTTCTTC.